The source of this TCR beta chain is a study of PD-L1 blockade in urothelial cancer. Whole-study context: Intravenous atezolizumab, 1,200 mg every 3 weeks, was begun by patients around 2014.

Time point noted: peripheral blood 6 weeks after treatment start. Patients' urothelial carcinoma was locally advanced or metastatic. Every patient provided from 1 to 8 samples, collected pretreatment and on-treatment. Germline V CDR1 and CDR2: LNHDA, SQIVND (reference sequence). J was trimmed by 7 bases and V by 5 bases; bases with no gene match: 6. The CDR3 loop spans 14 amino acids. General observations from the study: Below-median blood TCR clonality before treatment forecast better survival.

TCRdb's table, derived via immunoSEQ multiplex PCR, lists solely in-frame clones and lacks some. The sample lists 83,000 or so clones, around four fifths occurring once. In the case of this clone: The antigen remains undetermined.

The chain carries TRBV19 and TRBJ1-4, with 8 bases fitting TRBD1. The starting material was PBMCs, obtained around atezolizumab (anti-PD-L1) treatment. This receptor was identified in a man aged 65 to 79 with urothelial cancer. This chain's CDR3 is CASSSGQGSEKLFF. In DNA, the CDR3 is TGTGCCAGTAGTTCAGGACAGGGTTCTGAAAAACTGTTTTTT.